Each of the 5 T cell receptor delta chains below was sequenced from the same sample in a study of Vγ9Vδ2 T cells in congenital toxoplasmosis. Template-switch reverse transcription used TRGC- and TRDC-specific primers together in a single tube. The TRGC primer design covered both constant genes, TRGC1 and TRGC2. TCRdb reran clone calling via CATT on the reads. The sample contains about 380 delta-chain clones, about 15% of which appear only once. The specimen sequenced was gamma-delta T cells from blood. These TCRs come from a child under 10 years old born to a mother with Toxoplasma gondii infection during pregnancy, either congenitally infected or uninfected (not recorded which).

This clone was counted only a few times. Translating this DNA gives a protein that differs at residue 9 from the TCRdb one, which belongs to a much larger clone; a read error is likely, and the protein shown is this translation. The chain joins TRDV2 to TRDJ3; the match to TRDD3 covers 9 bases. This CDR3 contains 20 residues. Germline values: CDR1 GEAIGNYY, CDR2 EKD. Trimming took 0 bases from V and 0 from J; bases not matched to a gene: 8. CDR3 sequence (DNA): TGTGCCTGTGACACCGCTGGGGGATGCGCGAGCTCCTGGGACACCCGACAGATGTTTTTC. As protein: CACDTAGGCASSWDTRQMFF.

As for this clone: With only one base between it and a far larger clone, this is likely a read error. Other DNA sequences in the sample encode the same CDR3. The chain combines TRDV2 with TRDJ1; D is possibly TRDD3 (6 bases). Trimming removed 4 bases at V and 0 bases at J, with 14 bases between. This CDR3 has 15 amino acids. The germline V gene has CDR1 GEAIGNYY and CDR2 EKD. The CDR3 sequence: CACDKAGDHTDKLIF. The CDR3 nucleotides read TGTGCCTGTGATAAAGCTGGGGACCACACCGATAAACTCATCTTT.

With regard to this clone: This likely reflects a read error, since a far larger clone is one base away. The sample contains more than one DNA sequence encoding this CDR3. The chain links TRDV2 to TRDJ1; no reliable D call. With 2 bases removed from V and 0 bases from J, the gap between germline ends came to 12 bases. Germline CDR1 and CDR2: GEAIGNYY and EKD. This CDR3 is built from 15 residues. For the CDR3, the DNA is TGTGCCTGTGACAAAGCTGGAGACCACACCGATAAACTCATCTTT. Translating it yields CACDKAGDHTDKLIF.

A word on this clone: It differs at one base from a far larger clone, so likely a read error. This chain connects TRDV1 to TRDJ2; TRDD3 aligns across 11 bases. The CDR3 length is 22 residues. Unmatched junction bases numbered 16, after V lost 1 base and J lost 0 bases. Germline V gene lookup returns CDR1 TSWWSYY and CDR2 QGS. The CDR3 is CALGEPPLQPWGIRTLTAQLFF. The DNA for the CDR3 is TGTGCTCTTGGGGAACCCCCGCTCCAACCATGGGGGATACGGACTTTGACAGCACAACTCTTCTTT.

Comment on this clone: A far larger clone is one nucleotide away, so this likely arose from a read error. The genes are TRDV1 and TRDJ1; 12 positions match TRDD3. CDR3 size: 27 residues. Germline CDR1 TSWWSYY, CDR2 QGS. Unmatched junction bases numbered 32, after V lost 0 bases and J lost 0 bases. This chain's CDR3 is CALGELGIPTFGGPGGYAEGYTDKLIF. The CDR3 DNA sequence: TGTGCTCTTGGGGAACTGGGGATTCCTACGTTTGGTGGACCTGGGGGATACGCCGAAGGGTACACCGATAAACTCATCTTT.